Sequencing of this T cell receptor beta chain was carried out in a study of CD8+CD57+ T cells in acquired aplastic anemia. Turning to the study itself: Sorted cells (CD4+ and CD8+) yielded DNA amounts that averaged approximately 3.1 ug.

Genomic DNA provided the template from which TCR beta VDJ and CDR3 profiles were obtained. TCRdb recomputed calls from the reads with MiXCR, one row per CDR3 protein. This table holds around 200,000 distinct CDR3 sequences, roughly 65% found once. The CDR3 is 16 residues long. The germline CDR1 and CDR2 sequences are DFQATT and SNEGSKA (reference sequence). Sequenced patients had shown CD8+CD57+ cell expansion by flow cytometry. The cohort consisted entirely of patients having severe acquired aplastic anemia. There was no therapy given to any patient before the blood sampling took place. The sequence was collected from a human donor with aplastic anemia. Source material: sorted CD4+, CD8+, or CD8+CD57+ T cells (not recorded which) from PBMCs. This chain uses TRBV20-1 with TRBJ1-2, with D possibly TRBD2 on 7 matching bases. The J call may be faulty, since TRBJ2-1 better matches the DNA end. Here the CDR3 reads CSARPPSGGYYNEQFF. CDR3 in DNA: TGCAGTGCTAGACCGCCCTCGGGGGGCTACTACAATGAGCAGTTCTTC.